This TCR beta chain was obtained from a study of read filtering for tumor transcriptome and immune sequencing (dated by TCRdb to 2020 to 2021). Describing the broader study: The cohort consisted of some 16 male and 14 female patients, with a mean age of about 64 years and an age range of roughly 40 to 85. Under revised international staging, about 8 patients fell into R-ISS I, around 15 into R-ISS II and 7 into R-ISS III. After DNase treatment, whole-transcriptome libraries were prepared with the TruSeq RNA Access Library Prep Kit. TCR-region mapped reads per sample ranged from about 4 to 10.27 million with IR-seq versus only roughly 80 to 1273 with RNA-seq. Using the same bone marrow samples, the study compared TCR repertoires obtained by targeted immune repertoire sequencing with those obtained by bulk whole-transcriptome sequencing. A main aim was a read-filtering strategy for immune repertoire data, specifically whether clonotypes supported by a single read should be removed.

Each patient had bone marrow sampled at the time of active disease. Ficoll-Hypaque density gradient centrifugation was used to isolate bone marrow mononuclear cells. Myeloma plasma cells were removed and CD138-negative cells were collected by negative selection after labeling with CD138 magnetic microbeads on a MACS separator. Purity of the isolated cells was checked by flow cytometry on an Attune NxT using CD138 antibodies. TRIzol reagent was used to extract total RNA, which was then quantified with a NanoDrop spectrophotometer. For each patient, the CD138-negative bone marrow sample underwent paired RNA-seq and IR-seq. In this sample, this clonotype turned up many times. The clone's antigen remains unknown. Base qualities are missing; no much larger clone stands one base away. General conclusions and limits of the study: Compared with RNA-seq, IR-seq captured clonotypes at much greater depth and more reliably, and a smaller IR-seq throughput was enough to identify most of the shared clonotypes. The correlation between IR-seq and RNA-seq shared clonotype proportions was increased by removal of single-read clonotypes. In IR-seq, 80% to 85% of clonotypes but around 3.5% of total reads were represented by single-read clonotypes, whereas in RNA-seq, around three quarters of clonotypes and around 45% of reads were represented by single-read clonotypes. The sorted CD138-negative fraction was composed of a mixed bone marrow immune population rather than of purified T cells.

The germline V gene specifies SGHTA as CDR1 and FQGNSA as CDR2. From cysteine to phenylalanine, the CDR3 is 13 amino acids long. The retained sequence is limited to the CDR3, 39 bases, with the frame set at the first base. Trimming removed 6 bases from V and 1 base from J, leaving 7 bases between the germline ends. TCR libraries were built from 400 ng RNA with the Immunoverse kit, using molecular barcoded adaptors covering alpha/delta and beta/gamma chains. TCR library preparation used the same RNA that went into transcriptome sequencing. Sequencing of the TCR libraries was done on an Illumina HiSeq 4000 with 2 x 150 cycles. Per the source publication's procedure: With MiXCR, TCR reads were aligned to human V, D, J and C references and assembled into CDR3 clonotypes, with quality filtering and error correction included. The tcR package in R was used to analyze clonotype counts and gene usage diversity. For inspection of raw mapping reads, RNA-seq reads were mapped by STAR aligner version 2.5.3a onto GRCh37 of the human genome. To test how sequencing depth affects detected clonotypes, IR-seq fastq files were randomly downsampled with Seqtk 1.3. The public reads were quality trimmed at Q25 with fastp and then assembled into clones with MiXCR by TCRdb, keeping productive beta chains. Entries that share a CDR3 protein sequence are merged under the most common genes and DNA. What appears here as the V and J calls and clone size reflects TCRdb's work, not the paper's. Here the sample has approximately 150,000 distinct CDR3 sequences; 13% occur a single time. The ten top clones hold 7% to 9% of the sample.

The material sequenced was a population of CD138-negative cells sorted from bone marrow. Explained via the paper, the cell subset or site label denotes: bone marrow mononuclear cells depleted of CD138+ plasma/myeloma cells by negative magnetic selection. The chain is made from TRBV7-2 and TRBJ1-5, and possibly TRBD1, on 5 matching bases. The TCR sequence derives from a donor at least 40 years old with multiple myeloma. The sequence in DNA is TGTGCCAGCAGTCGGGACAGCAATCAGCCCCAGCATTTT. Its translation is CASSRDSNQPQHF.